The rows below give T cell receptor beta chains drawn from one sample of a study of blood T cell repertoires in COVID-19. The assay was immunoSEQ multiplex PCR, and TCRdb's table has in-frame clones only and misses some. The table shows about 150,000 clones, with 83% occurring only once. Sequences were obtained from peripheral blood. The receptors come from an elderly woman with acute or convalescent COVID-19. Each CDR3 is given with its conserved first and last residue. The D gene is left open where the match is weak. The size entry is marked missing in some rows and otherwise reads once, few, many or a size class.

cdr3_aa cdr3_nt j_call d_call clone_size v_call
CASSLGTGKGLNQPQHF TGTGCCAGCAGTTTGGGGACAGGCAAGGGGCTTAATCAGCCCCAGCATTTT TRBJ1-5 TRBD1 - TRBV28
CASSSQGGRGTYEQYF TGTGCCAGCAGTTCTCAAGGGGGCCGTGGGACCTACGAGCAGTACTTC TRBJ2-7 TRBD1 - TRBV28
CASSIPSRGDTEAFF TGTGCCAGTAGTATCCCTAGCCGGGGAGACACTGAAGCTTTCTTT TRBJ1-1 - - TRBV19
CASSLTGDRGDYEQYF TGTGCCAGCAGCCTTACGGGGGACAGGGGCGACTACGAGCAGTACTTC TRBJ2-7 TRBD1 once TRBV7-9
CASSSGTGSDEQYF TGTGCCAGCAGCTCCGGGACAGGGTCGGACGAGCAGTACTTC TRBJ2-7 TRBD1 - TRBV5-4
CASSLLGQGANTEAFF TGCGCCAGCAGCTTGTTGGGACAGGGGGCGAACACTGAAGCTTTCTTT TRBJ1-1 TRBD1 few TRBV5-1
CASSLTLAGHSYNEQFF TGTGCCAGCAGCTTAACACTAGCGGGACACTCCTACAATGAGCAGTTCTTC TRBJ2-1 TRBD2 - TRBV7-9
CAWSPGGGSYEQYF TGTGCCTGGAGCCCCGGGGGCGGGAGCTACGAGCAGTACTTC TRBJ2-7 - few TRBV30
CASSLGTSGSYEQYF TGCGCCAGCAGCTTGGGGACTAGCGGCTCCTACGAGCAGTACTTC TRBJ2-7 TRBD2 - TRBV5-1
CASSLAVAMNTEAFF TGTGCCAGCAGCTTGGCCGTAGCGATGAACACTGAAGCTTTCTTT TRBJ1-1 - - TRBV5-5
CASSSQGADYGYTF TGTGCCAGTAGTTCCCAGGGGGCCGACTATGGCTACACCTTC TRBJ1-2 TRBD1 - TRBV19
CAISESSRGIGITDTQYF TGTGCCATCAGTGAGTCGTCCAGGGGAATCGGGATCACAGATACGCAGTATTTT TRBJ2-3 - - TRBV10-3
CASSYSGRTNYGYTF TGTGCCAGCAGTTACTCGGGCAGAACTAACTATGGCTACACCTTC TRBJ1-2 - - TRBV6-5
CSVEVAAWELGQETQYF TGCAGCGTTGAAGTGGCAGCCTGGGAGCTAGGCCAAGAGACCCAGTACTTC TRBJ2-5 - - TRBV29-1
CASSEVGAPNQPQHF TGTGCCAGCAGTGAAGTGGGGGCCCCCAATCAGCCCCAGCATTTT TRBJ1-5 - - TRBV2
CASSLLGQGAGGYTF TGTGCCAGCAGTTTATTAGGACAGGGGGCTGGGGGCTACACCTTC TRBJ1-2 TRBD1 - TRBV27
CASSVVGGSTDTQYF TGTGCCAGCAGCGTAGTCGGGGGGAGCACAGATACGCAGTATTTT TRBJ2-3 TRBD2 once TRBV9
CASSPLGTGGSQPQHF TGTGCCAGCAGCCCCCTGGGGACAGGGGGCAGCCAGCCCCAGCATTTT TRBJ1-5 TRBD1 - TRBV7-2
CASSFSGGQGEKLFF TGTGCCAGCAGCTTTTCAGGGGGTCAGGGTGAAAAACTGTTTTTT TRBJ1-4 TRBD1 - TRBV9